This is a list of T cell receptor beta chains from one sample in a study of CD8 T cells in Susac syndrome. In TCRdb, the immunoSEQ multiplex PCR reads were re-called with MiXCR into one record per CDR3 protein. This sample has 150,000 to 200,000 distinct CDR3 sequences, with about 91% found just once. Sequencing input: CD4+ T cells from PBMCs. These receptors all come from a human donor in good health. Each CDR3 is given with its conserved first and last residue. The D gene is left open where the match is weak. A row's size may be missing; if present it is once, few, many or a size class.

>TRBD1|NA|TRBJ1-2|TRBV15
CATSRGQVGYTF
TGTGCCACCAGCAGGGGACAGGTTGGCTACACCTTC
>NA|NA|TRBJ2-5|TRBV19
CASSIAGVEETQYF
TGTGCCAGTAGTATAGCAGGTGTGGAAGAGACCCAGTACTTC
>TRBD2|few|TRBJ2-3|TRBV5-8
CASSPPFRKRGEGDTQYF
TGTGCCAGCAGCCCTCCTTTTAGGAAGCGGGGAGAGGGAGATACGCAGTATTTT
>NA|NA|TRBJ1-2|TRBV7-8
CASSLASNNYGYTF
TGTGCCAGCAGCTTAGCGTCGAACAACTATGGCTACACCTTC
>NA|NA|TRBJ2-6|TRBV30
CAWRRRTGANVLTF
TGTGCCTGGAGGAGGCGGACTGGGGCCAACGTCCTGACTTTC
>NA|few|TRBJ2-7|TRBV5-1
CASSPLGTYEQYF
TGCGCCAGCAGCCCGCTTGGTACCTACGAGCAGTACTTC
>NA|NA|TRBJ2-3|TRBV7-8
CASSFAPGWDDTQYF
TGTGCCAGCAGCTTCGCGCCGGGTTGGGACGATACGCAGTATTTT
>TRBD1|NA|TRBJ2-3|TRBV7-9
CASSGYLGTGNTQYF
TGTGCCAGCAGCGGATACCTCGGGACAGGGAATACGCAGTATTTT
>NA|NA|TRBJ2-2|TRBV5-1
CASSLGVGLNTGELFF
TGCGCCAGCAGCTTGGGTGTAGGACTGAACACCGGGGAGCTGTTTTTT
>NA|NA|TRBJ2-1|TRBV7-2
CASSLARTENEQFF
TGTGCCAGCAGCTTAGCGAGGACAGAGAATGAGCAGTTCTTC
>TRBD2|NA|TRBJ2-7|TRBV19
CASSRTSASYEQYF
TGTGCCAGTAGTCGTACTAGCGCCTCCTACGAGCAGTACTTC
>TRBD1|NA|TRBJ2-1|TRBV28
CASTGEYNEQFF
TGTGCCTCGACAGGGGAATACAATGAGCAGTTCTTC
>NA|NA|TRBJ2-7|TRBV28
CASQGNSYEQYF
TGTGCCAGTCAGGGGAACTCCTACGAGCAGTACTTC
>NA|NA|TRBJ1-1|TRBV5-6
CASSVGGGGVSLNTEAFF
TGTGCCAGCAGCGTGGGAGGCGGGGGCGTATCTTTGAACACTGAAGCTTTCTTT
>NA|NA|TRBJ2-2|TRBV7-2
CASTLYTTGELFF
TGTGCCAGCACCCTCTACACCACCGGGGAGCTGTTTTTT
>NA|once|TRBJ2-2|TRBV6-1
CASSPRDSGSTGELFF
TGTGCCAGCAGTCCCCGGGATTCAGGGTCCACCGGGGAGCTGTTTTTT
>NA|NA|TRBJ2-7|TRBV7-2
CASSPTLTGRYEQYF
TGTGCCAGCAGTCCGACGCTTACAGGGCGTTACGAGCAGTACTTC
>TRBD2|NA|TRBJ2-1|TRBV9
CASSSGGTSGISEQFF
TGTGCCAGCAGCTCCGGAGGGACTAGCGGGATTAGTGAGCAGTTCTTC
>TRBD2|NA|TRBJ2-1|TRBV27
CASSSDPGLAPYNEQFF
TGTGCCAGCAGTTCCGATCCGGGACTAGCGCCTTACAATGAGCAGTTCTTC
>TRBD1|NA|TRBJ2-7|TRBV5-1
CASSLGDRDHEQYF
TGCGCCAGCAGCTTGGGGGACAGGGACCACGAGCAGTACTTC
>TRBD1|NA|TRBJ1-1|TRBV12-3/TRBV12-4
CASSRTGGTEAFF
TGTGCCAGCAGTCGGACAGGGGGTACTGAAGCTTTCTTT
>TRBD1|NA|TRBJ2-3|TRBV2
CASSEQGASTDTQYF
TGTGCCAGCAGTGAACAGGGGGCGAGCACAGATACGCAGTATTTT
>NA|NA|TRBJ1-2|TRBV20-1
CSASATWSNYGYTF
TGCAGTGCCTCCGCCACGTGGTCGAACTATGGCTACACCTTC
>NA|NA|TRBJ2-7|TRBV5-1
CASSLRTGNFREQYF
TGCGCCAGCAGCCTTCGTACAGGTAATTTCCGAGAGCAGTACTTC
>TRBD1|NA|TRBJ2-1|TRBV9
CASSGGQGASYNEQFF
TGTGCCAGCAGCGGGGGACAGGGGGCCTCCTACAATGAGCAGTTCTTC
>NA|once|TRBJ2-2|TRBV20-1
CSARDQRDTGELFF
TGCAGTGCTAGAGATCAACGAGACACCGGGGAGCTGTTTTTT
>NA|NA|TRBJ2-7|TRBV2
CASRKRTGFYYEQYF
TGTGCCAGCAGAAAAAGGACGGGCTTTTACTACGAGCAGTACTTC
>NA|NA|TRBJ2-5|TRBV7-9
CASSLRDLIQETQYF
TGTGCCAGCAGCTTGCGTGACCTGATCCAAGAGACCCAGTACTTC
>TRBD1|NA|TRBJ1-5|TRBV3-1
CASSQAQGPQPQHF
TGTGCCAGCAGCCAAGCACAGGGGCCTCAGCCCCAGCATTTT
>TRBD2|NA|TRBJ2-5|TRBV5-1
CASSLWLAVQETQYF
TGCGCCAGCAGCTTGTGGCTAGCGGTGCAAGAGACCCAGTACTTC
>NA|NA|TRBJ2-1|TRBV29-1
CSVKWDFLNEQFF
TGCAGCGTTAAGTGGGACTTCCTCAATGAGCAGTTCTTC
>TRBD1|once|TRBJ1-2|TRBV18
CASSPSRGQRGYTF
TGTGCCAGCTCACCGAGCAGGGGGCAGCGTGGCTACACCTTC
>NA|NA|TRBJ2-7|TRBV19
CASSSSGTSYEQYF
TGTGCCAGTAGTTCGTCCGGGACCTCCTACGAGCAGTACTTC
>NA|NA|TRBJ2-2|TRBV21-1
CASSKVPGSTGELFF
TGTGCCAGCAGCAAAGTGCCGGGCTCGACCGGGGAGCTGTTTTTT
>NA|NA|TRBJ1-6|TRBV7-8
CASRLGQYNSPLHF
TGTGCCAGCAGATTAGGACAGTATAATTCACCCCTCCACTTT
>NA|NA|TRBJ2-1|TRBV2
CASKKGEYNEQFF
TGTGCCAGCAAAAAGGGAGAATACAATGAGCAGTTCTTC
>NA|few|TRBJ2-2|TRBV29-1
CSVRGGGGTGELFF
TGCAGCGTGAGGGGAGGGGGTGGCACCGGGGAGCTTTTTTTT
>NA|NA|TRBJ2-7|TRBV20-1
CSALRSGVLEYEQYF
TGCAGTGCCCTACGATCGGGAGTTCTTGAATACGAGCAGTACTTC
>NA|NA|TRBJ1-5|TRBV3-1
CASSQDYLQPQHF
TGTGCCAGCAGCCAAGATTATCTCCAGCCCCAGCATTTT
>NA|NA|TRBJ2-1|TRBV5-1
CASSRGGNDNEQFF
TGCGCCAGCAGCAGGGGCGGGAATGACAATGAGCAGTTCTTC
>NA|NA|TRBJ2-7|TRBV18
CASSQVGLIYEQYF
TGTGCCAGCTCACAAGTTGGGCTAATTTACGAGCAGTACTTC
>NA|NA|TRBJ2-3|TRBV5-1
CASSPPEAGVTDTQYF
TGCGCCAGCAGCCCCCCGGAGGCTGGGGTCACAGATACGCAGTATTTT